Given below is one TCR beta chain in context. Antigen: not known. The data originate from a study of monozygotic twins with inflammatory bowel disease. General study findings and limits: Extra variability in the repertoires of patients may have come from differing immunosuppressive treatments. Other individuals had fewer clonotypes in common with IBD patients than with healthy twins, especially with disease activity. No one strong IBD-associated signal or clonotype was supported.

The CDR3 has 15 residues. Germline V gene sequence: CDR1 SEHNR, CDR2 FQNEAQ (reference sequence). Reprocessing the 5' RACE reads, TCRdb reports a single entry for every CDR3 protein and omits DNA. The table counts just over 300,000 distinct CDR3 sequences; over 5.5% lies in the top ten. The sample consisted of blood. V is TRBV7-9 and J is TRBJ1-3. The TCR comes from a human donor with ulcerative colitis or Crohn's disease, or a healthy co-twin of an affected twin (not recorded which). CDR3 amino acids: CASSLVPASGNTIYF.